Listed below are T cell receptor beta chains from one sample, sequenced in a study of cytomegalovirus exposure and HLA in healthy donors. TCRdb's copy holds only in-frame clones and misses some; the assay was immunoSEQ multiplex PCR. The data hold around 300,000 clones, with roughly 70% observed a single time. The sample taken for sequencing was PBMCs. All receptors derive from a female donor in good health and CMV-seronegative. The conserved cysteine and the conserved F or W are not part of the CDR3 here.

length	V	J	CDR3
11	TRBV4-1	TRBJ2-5	ASSAPSEETQY
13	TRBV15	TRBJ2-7	ATSRKMGTRGEQY
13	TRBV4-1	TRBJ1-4	ASSQVGATNEKLF
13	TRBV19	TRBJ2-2	ASSIGTGGYGELF
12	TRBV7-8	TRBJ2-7	ASSLRDRPDEQY
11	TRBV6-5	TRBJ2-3	ASSVTGSYTQY
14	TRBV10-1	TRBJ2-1	ASSTGLAGARNEQF
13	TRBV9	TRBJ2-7	ASSGTTGRHDEQY
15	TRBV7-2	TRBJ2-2	ASSLQGPRFFGGELF
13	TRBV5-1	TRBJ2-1	ASSLASGPLNEQF